Listed below are T cell receptor beta chains from one sample, sequenced in a study of CD8+CD57+ T cells in acquired aplastic anemia. TCRdb called the reads again in MiXCR, with one record for every CDR3 protein. There are over 200,000 distinct CDR3 sequences in the sample; around 60% occur only once, and approximately 30% lies in the top ten. The source material was sorted CD4+, CD8+, or CD8+CD57+ T cells (not recorded which) from PBMCs. The receptor set was obtained from a human donor in good health. Each CDR3 is given with its conserved first and last residue. A D gene is named only where the DNA matches it firmly. Expanded clones get a size class; other rows say once, few or many, or leave the size out.

>-|TRBV7-3|-|TRBJ1-1
TGTGCCAGCAGCCCGGGTAGGGGGACTGAAGCTTTCTTT
CASSPGRGTEAFF
>-|TRBV10-3|many|TRBJ2-1
TGTGCCACAACATCCCCGGACACCTACAATGAGCAGTTCTTC
CATTSPDTYNEQFF
>-|TRBV19|-|TRBJ2-5
TGTGCCAGTAGTACAGGGGCAGAAGGAGGGGAGACCCAGTACTTC
CASSTGAEGGETQYF
>TRBD1|TRBV11-1|-|TRBJ1-4
TGTGCCAGCAGCTTAGGTTGGGGCAGGGGGGGTGAAAAACTGTTTTTT
CASSLGWGRGGEKLFF
>-|TRBV7-7|-|TRBJ2-2
TGTGCCAGCAGCTTAGTTCACACCGGGGAGCTGTTTTTT
CASSLVHTGELFF
>-|TRBV5-6|once|TRBJ2-7
TGTGCCAGCAGCTTGATAGGCAGGGTGGGCGAGCAGTACTTC
CASSLIGRVGEQYF
>-|TRBV7-9|-|TRBJ2-3
TGTGCCAGCAGCCAGGTACTACCCACAGATACGCAGTATTTT
CASSQVLPTDTQYF
>TRBD1|TRBV4-1|-|TRBJ2-7
TGCGCCAGCAGCCAGGGACAGGGGGTGTTTGACGAGCAGTACTTC
CASSQGQGVFDEQYF
>-|TRBV12-3/TRBV12-4|-|TRBJ1-4
TGTGCCAGCAGTCCGCCTCGGGCAGGGGCGAATGAAAAACTGTTTTTT
CASSPPRAGANEKLFF
>-|TRBV7-6|-|TRBJ1-1
TGTGCCAGCACCGAGAATTATCAGGGTACGGCTTTCTTT
CASTENYQGTAFF